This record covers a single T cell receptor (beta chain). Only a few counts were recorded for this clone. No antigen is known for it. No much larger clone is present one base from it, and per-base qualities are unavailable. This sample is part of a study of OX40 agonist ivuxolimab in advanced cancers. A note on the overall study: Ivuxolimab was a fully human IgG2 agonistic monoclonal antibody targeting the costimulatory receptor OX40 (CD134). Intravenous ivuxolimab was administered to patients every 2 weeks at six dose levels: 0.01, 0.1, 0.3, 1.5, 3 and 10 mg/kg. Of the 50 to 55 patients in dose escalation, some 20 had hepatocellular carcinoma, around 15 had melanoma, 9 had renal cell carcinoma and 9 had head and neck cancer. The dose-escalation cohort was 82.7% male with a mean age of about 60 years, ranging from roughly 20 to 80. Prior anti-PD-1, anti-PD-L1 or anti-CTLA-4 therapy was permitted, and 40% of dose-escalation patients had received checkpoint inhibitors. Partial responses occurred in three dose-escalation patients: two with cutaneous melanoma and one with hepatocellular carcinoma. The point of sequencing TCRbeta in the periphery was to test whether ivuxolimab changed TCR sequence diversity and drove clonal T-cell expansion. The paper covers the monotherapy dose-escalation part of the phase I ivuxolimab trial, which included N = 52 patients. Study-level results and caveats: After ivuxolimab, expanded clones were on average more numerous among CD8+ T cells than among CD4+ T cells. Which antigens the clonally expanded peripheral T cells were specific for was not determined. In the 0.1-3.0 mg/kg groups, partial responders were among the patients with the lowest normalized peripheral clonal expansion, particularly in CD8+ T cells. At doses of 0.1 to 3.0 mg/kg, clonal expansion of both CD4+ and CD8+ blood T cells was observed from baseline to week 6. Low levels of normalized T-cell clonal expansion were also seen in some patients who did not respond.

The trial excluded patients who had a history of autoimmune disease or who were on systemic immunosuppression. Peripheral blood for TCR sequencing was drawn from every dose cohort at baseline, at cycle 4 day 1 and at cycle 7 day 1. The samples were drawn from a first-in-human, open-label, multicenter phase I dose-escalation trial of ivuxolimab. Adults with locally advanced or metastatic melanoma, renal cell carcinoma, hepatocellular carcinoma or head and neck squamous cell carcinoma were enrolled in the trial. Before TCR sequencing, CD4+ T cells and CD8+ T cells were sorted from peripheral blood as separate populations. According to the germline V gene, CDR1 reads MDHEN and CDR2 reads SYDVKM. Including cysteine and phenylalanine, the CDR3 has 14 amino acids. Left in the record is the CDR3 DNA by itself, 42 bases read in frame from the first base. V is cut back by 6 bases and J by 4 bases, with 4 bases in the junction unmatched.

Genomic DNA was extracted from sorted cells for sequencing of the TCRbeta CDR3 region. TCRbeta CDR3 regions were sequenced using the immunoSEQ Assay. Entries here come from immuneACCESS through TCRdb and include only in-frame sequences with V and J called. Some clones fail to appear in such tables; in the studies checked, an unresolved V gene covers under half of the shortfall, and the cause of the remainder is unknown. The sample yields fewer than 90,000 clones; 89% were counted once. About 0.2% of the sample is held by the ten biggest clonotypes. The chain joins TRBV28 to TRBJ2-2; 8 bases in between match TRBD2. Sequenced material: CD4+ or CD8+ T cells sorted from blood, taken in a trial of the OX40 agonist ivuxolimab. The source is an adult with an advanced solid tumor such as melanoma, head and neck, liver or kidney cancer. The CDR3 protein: CASSPGGGTGELFF. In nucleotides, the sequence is TGTGCCAGCAGCCCCGGGGGGGGCACCGGGGAGCTGTTTTTT.